The sequence of this T cell receptor beta chain was determined in a study of blood T cell repertoires in COVID-19. About the research overall: Samples taken during acute and convalescent COVID-19 were collected in the United States, Italy and Spain. The cDNA or gDNA used as material had been derived from T cells, B-cell-depleted T cells, or PBMCs.

Authors' methods: Quantification of nucleated cells was approximated via reference gene primer amplification. Only in-frame clones appear in the TCRdb table, and some are missing; sequencing was by immunoSEQ multiplex PCR. From that table come the V and J calls and clone size; the DNA was used to work out D and trimming. The sample lists about 65,000 clones, roughly 90% seen once, with roughly 1.3% in the top ten. Germline CDR1 is LNHDA and CDR2 is SQIVND (reference sequence). The V and J ends lost 3 bases and 9 bases respectively, with 17 bases between them. This CDR3 contains 14 residues. The chain carries TRBV19 and TRBJ1-2; D is undetermined. The sequence was collected from a man aged 60-69 years with acute or convalescent COVID-19. Material for sequencing was peripheral blood. In DNA form, the CDR3 reads TGTGCCAGTAGTATCGGTACACCTCGAGGAAGCTACACCTTC. Encoded protein: CASSIGTPRGSYTF. Together with reference TRBV19 and TRBJ1-2, the CDR3 gives the full variable domain: DGGITQSPKYLFRKEGQNVTLSCEQNLNHDAMYWYRQDPGQGLRLIYYSQIVNDFQKGDIAEGYSVSREKKESFPLTVTSAQKNPTAFYLCASSIGTPRGSYTFGSGTRLTVV.